A selection of T cell receptor beta chains follows, all from one sample in a study of blood T cells in healthy people across ages. One entry per CDR3 protein, called by TCRdb with MiXCR from the 5' RACE reads. The sample yields 800,000 to 950,000 distinct CDR3 sequences, 25% to 30% seen once. These same data were also listed under a study on T cells of mothers and their children.

The sequenced sample consisted of blood. The receptors were sampled from a woman aged 40 to 50 in good health. Each CDR3 is given with its conserved first and last residue. The D gene is left open where the match is weak. Size is stated for part of the rows, as once, few or many counts, or as a class when the clone is expanded.

J gene	clone size	V gene	D gene	CDR3 protein	CDR3 DNA
TRBJ1-1	-	TRBV6-1	TRBD1	CANSTGGSNTEAFF	TGTGCCAACAGTACAGGGGGCTCGAACACTGAAGCTTTCTTT
TRBJ2-1	few	TRBV20-1	TRBD1	CSASRQGAYNEQFF	TGCAGTGCTAGTAGGCAGGGGGCTTACAATGAGCAGTTCTTC
TRBJ2-7	medium-sized	TRBV6-5	-	CASTAATYEQYF	TGTGCCAGCACGGCAGCCACCTACGAGCAGTACTTC
TRBJ2-6	few	TRBV7-3	-	CASSANPGARSSGANVLTF	TGTGCCAGCAGCGCTAATCCAGGGGCGCGAAGCTCTGGGGCCAACGTCCTGACTTTC
TRBJ2-7	few	TRBV28	-	CASSFRGLSFYEQYF	TGTGCCAGCAGTTTTAGGGGCTTGAGCTTCTACGAGCAGTACTTC
TRBJ1-2	-	TRBV5-4	-	CASTLQGLGDGYTF	TGTGCCAGCACCCTACAGGGACTGGGAGATGGCTACACCTTC
TRBJ2-5	once	TRBV5-1	TRBD2	CASSPGTTEETQYF	TGCGCCAGCAGCCCCGGGACTACCGAAGAGACCCAGTACTTC
TRBJ2-3	-	TRBV7-9	TRBD1	CASTHTGASTDTQYF	TGTGCCAGCACCCACACAGGGGCGAGCACAGATACGCAGTATTTT
TRBJ2-7	many	TRBV28	TRBD1	CASSPPDRGYEQYF	TGTGCCAGCAGTCCCCCGGACAGGGGCTACGAGCAGTACTTC
TRBJ1-1	-	TRBV12-3/TRBV12-4	TRBD1	CASRTQGAALNTEAFF	TGTGCCAGCAGGACACAGGGGGCGGCCCTGAACACTGAAGCTTTCTTT
TRBJ1-2	-	TRBV7-2	-	CAGSLGFDYTF	TGTGCCGGCAGCTTAGGCTTCGACTACACCTTC
TRBJ1-2	-	TRBV11-1	-	CAVGAAGYGYTF	TGTGCCGTAGGGGCGGCTGGCTATGGCTACACCTTC
TRBJ2-7	many	TRBV11-2	-	CASRPGRDSYEQYF	TGTGCCAGCAGACCGGGACGGGATTCCTACGAGCAGTACTTC
TRBJ1-1	few	TRBV27	-	CASFGGFMNTEAFF	TGTGCCAGCTTCGGAGGCTTTATGAACACTGAAGCTTTCTTT
TRBJ2-5	few	TRBV3-1	TRBD2	CASSQVNVKLAGNLGETQYF	TGTGCCAGCAGCCAAGTTAATGTTAAACTAGCGGGGAACCTAGGGGAGACCCAGTACTTC
TRBJ2-5	-	TRBV7-7	TRBD2	CASSLEGSGGQETQYF	TGTGCTAGCAGCTTAGAAGGTAGCGGGGGCCAAGAGACCCAGTACTTC
TRBJ1-4	-	TRBV27	TRBD1	CASRGQGHEKLFF	TGTGCCAGCAGAGGACAGGGTCATGAAAAACTGTTTTTT
TRBJ1-5	few	TRBV6-1	TRBD1	CASGGQGIIASQPQHF	TGTGCCAGCGGGGGACAGGGTATTATAGCAAGTCAGCCCCAGCATTTT
TRBJ1-1	-	TRBV7-3	-	CASSLIGGTSNTEAFF	TGTGCCAGCAGCTTAATAGGAGGGACTTCGAACACTGAAGCTTTCTTT
TRBJ2-3	many	TRBV7-2	-	CASSLRDGSDTQYF	TGTGCCAGCAGCTTAAGGGACGGATCAGATACGCAGTATTTT
TRBJ1-4	-	TRBV3-1	-	CASSPPGRTNEKLFF	TGTGCCAGCAGCCCTCCAGGGAGGACAAATGAAAAACTGTTTTTT
TRBJ2-5	few	TRBV9	-	CASSVTPGPVGETQYF	TGTGCCAGCAGCGTGACGCCGGGCCCCGTGGGAGAGACCCAGTACTTC
TRBJ1-2	-	TRBV4-3	-	CASSQDPAGPGGYTF	TGCGCCAGCAGCCAAGATCCGGCGGGCCCTGGGGGCTACACCTTC
TRBJ1-2	-	TRBV20-1	-	CSAQDRTASVQGYTF	TGCAGTGCTCAAGACAGGACGGCTTCCGTCCAAGGCTACACCTTC
TRBJ1-4	many	TRBV12-3/TRBV12-4	-	CASSITQSPIFKKLFF	TGTGCCAGCAGTATCACACAGAGCCCAATCTTTAAAAAACTGTTTTTT
TRBJ2-5	-	TRBV2	-	CASIGSGETQYF	TGTGCCAGCATAGGCTCCGGGGAGACCCAGTACTTC
TRBJ2-3	-	TRBV5-1	-	CASSTDVMSTDTQYF	TGCGCCAGCAGCACTGACGTAATGAGTACAGATACGCAGTATTTT
TRBJ1-2	-	TRBV16	TRBD1	CACREAGTVIFGYTF	TGTGCCTGCAGAGAGGCCGGGACAGTAATTTTCGGCTACACCTTC
TRBJ2-7	few	TRBV3-1	TRBD2	CASSQRLANYEQYF	TGTGCCAGCAGCCAGAGACTAGCAAACTACGAGCAGTACTTC
TRBJ2-5	-	TRBV12-3/TRBV12-4	TRBD2	CASNIAGRALGEAQYF	TGTGCCAGCAATATAGCGGGGCGGGCCTTGGGGGAGGCCCAGTACTTC
TRBJ2-1	-	TRBV3-1	-	CTSSSVSVSSYNEQFF	TGTACCAGCAGCTCCGTGAGTGTGAGCTCCTACAATGAGCAGTTCTTC
TRBJ2-3	-	TRBV28	TRBD2	CASSLAGAGDTDTQYF	TGTGCCAGCAGTTTAGCGGGAGCGGGGGACACAGATACGCAGTATTTT
TRBJ2-2	once	TRBV7-2	TRBD2	CASSTTGGSRAGELFF	TGTGCCAGCAGCACGACCGGCGGGAGCAGGGCCGGGGAGCTGTTTTTT
TRBJ2-7	many	TRBV25-1	-	CASSEGQVTYEQYF	TGTGCCAGCAGTGAAGGGCAGGTAACCTACGAGCAGTACTTC
TRBJ2-3	few	TRBV3-1	-	CASSQEEDTQYF	TGTGCCAGCAGCCAAGAAGAAGATACGCAGTATTTT
TRBJ2-2	few	TRBV5-5	-	CASSLGNGELFF	TGTGCCAGCAGCTTGGGGAACGGGGAGCTGTTTTTT
TRBJ2-7	few	TRBV7-2	-	CASSLMGVPSYEQYF	TGTGCCAGCAGCTTAATGGGGGTCCCTTCCTACGAGCAGTACTTC
TRBJ2-5	many	TRBV25-1	-	CASSEWTQEGETQYF	TGTGCCAGCAGTGAATGGACTCAAGAAGGAGAGACCCAGTACTTC
TRBJ2-7	few	TRBV24-1	TRBD1	CATSDPSTGLYEQYF	TGTGCCACCAGTGACCCCTCGACAGGGCTCTACGAGCAGTACTTC
TRBJ1-6	many	TRBV6-6	-	CASRPGLGSPLHF	TGTGCCAGCAGACCTGGTTTGGGGTCCCCCCTCCACTTT
TRBJ1-6	many	TRBV7-2	-	CASSLRQGYNSPLHF	TGTGCCAGCAGCTTAAGGCAGGGATATAATTCACCCCTCCACTTT
TRBJ1-1	many	TRBV7-6	-	CASSPWGGSQNTEAFF	TGTGCCAGCAGCCCCTGGGGAGGCAGTCAGAACACTGAAGCTTTCTTT
TRBJ2-1	many	TRBV4-3	-	CASSVRLYNEQFF	TGCGCCAGCAGCGTTCGACTCTACAATGAGCAGTTCTTC
TRBJ1-2	few	TRBV27	TRBD1	CASSFSGQGRATNYGYTF	TGTGCCAGCAGTTTCTCAGGACAGGGGAGGGCCACTAACTATGGCTACACCTTC
TRBJ2-3	-	TRBV5-6	-	CASSLPGGGVADTQYF	TGTGCCAGCAGCTTGCCAGGAGGCGGGGTAGCGGATACGCAGTATTTT
TRBJ1-5	-	TRBV28	-	CASSHTKHREGFDQPQHF	TGTGCCAGCAGCCATACAAAGCACAGGGAAGGGTTCGATCAGCCCCAGCATTTT
TRBJ2-7	-	TRBV3-1	TRBD2	CASAPGTSFEQYF	TGTGCCTCCGCCCCCGGGACTAGCTTCGAGCAGTACTTC
TRBJ1-1	-	TRBV9	-	CASSVAPQMTGYAEAFF	TGTGCCAGCAGCGTAGCCCCCCAAATGACAGGATATGCTGAAGCTTTCTTT
TRBJ2-5	-	TRBV3-1	-	CASSQDWAGMKTQYF	TGTGCCAGCAGCCAAGATTGGGCGGGGATGAAGACCCAGTACTTC
TRBJ2-3	-	TRBV27	-	CASRLYGWTSTDTQYF	TGTGCCAGCCGTCTTTATGGGTGGACTAGCACAGATACGCAGTATTTT
TRBJ2-7	-	TRBV20-1	-	CSARSPAGRFVEQYF	TGCAGTGCTAGAAGTCCAGCGGGCAGGTTTGTCGAGCAGTACTTC
TRBJ2-5	many	TRBV20-1	-	CSARVVGEETQYF	TGCAGTGCTAGAGTGGTGGGGGAAGAGACCCAGTACTTC
TRBJ1-1	few	TRBV5-5	-	CASSLGDGTEAFF	TGTGCCAGCAGCTTGGGAGACGGAACTGAAGCTTTCTTT
TRBJ2-2	many	TRBV20-1	TRBD2	CSARDTAGSGGPLTGELFF	TGCAGTGCTAGAGATACCGCGGGTAGCGGGGGACCTCTCACCGGGGAGCTGTTTTTT
TRBJ1-1	-	TRBV25-1	-	CASRLTGATEAFF	TGTGCCAGCAGACTAACGGGTGCCACTGAAGCTTTCTTT
TRBJ1-2	-	TRBV7-2	-	CASTSMDYGYTF	TGTGCCAGCACCTCGATGGACTATGGCTACACCTTC
TRBJ2-1	many	TRBV5-1	TRBD2	CASSRTSSSSYNEQFF	TGCGCCAGCAGCAGGACTAGCTCAAGCTCCTACAATGAGCAGTTCTTC